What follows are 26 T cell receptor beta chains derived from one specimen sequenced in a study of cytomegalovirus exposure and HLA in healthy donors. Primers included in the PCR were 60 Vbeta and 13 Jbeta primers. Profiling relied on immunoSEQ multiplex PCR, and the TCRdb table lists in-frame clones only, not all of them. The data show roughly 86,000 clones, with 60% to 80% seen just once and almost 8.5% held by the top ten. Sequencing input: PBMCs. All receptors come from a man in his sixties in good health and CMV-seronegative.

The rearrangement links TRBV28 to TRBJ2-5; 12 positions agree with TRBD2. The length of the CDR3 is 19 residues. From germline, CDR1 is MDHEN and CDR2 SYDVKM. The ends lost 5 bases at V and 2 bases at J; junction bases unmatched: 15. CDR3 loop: CASSHRGPRLAGEQETQYF. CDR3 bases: TGTGCCAGCAGTCACCGGGGCCCCCGACTAGCGGGAGAACAAGAGACCCAGTACTTC.

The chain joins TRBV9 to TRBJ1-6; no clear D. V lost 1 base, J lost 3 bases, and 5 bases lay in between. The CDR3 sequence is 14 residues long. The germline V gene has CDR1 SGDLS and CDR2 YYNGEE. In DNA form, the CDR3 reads TGTGCCAGCAGCGTACAGTTCTATAATTCACCCCTCCACTTT. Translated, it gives CASSVQFYNSPLHF. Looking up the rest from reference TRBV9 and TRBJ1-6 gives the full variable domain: DSGVTQTPKHLITATGQRVTLRCSPRSGDLSVYWYQQSLDQGLQFLIQYYNGEERAKGNILERFSAQQFPDLHSELNLSSLELGDSALYFCASSVQFYNSPLHFGNGTRLTVT.

The CDR3 DNA reads as TGCGCCAGCGGGGCGGACGGCACCTACGAGCAGTACTTC. Translated, it gives CASGADGTYEQYF. The genes are TRBV5-1 and TRBJ2-7, with D perhaps matching TRBD1 (5 bases). V was pared by 7 bases and J by 2 bases, with 13 bases between. Germline loops: CDR1 SGHRS, CDR2 YFSETQ. This CDR3 has 13 amino acids.

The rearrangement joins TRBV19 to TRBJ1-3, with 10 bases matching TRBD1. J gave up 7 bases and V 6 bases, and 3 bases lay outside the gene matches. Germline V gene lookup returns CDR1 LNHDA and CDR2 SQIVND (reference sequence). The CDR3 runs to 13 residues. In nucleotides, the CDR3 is TGTGCCAGTAGCCCGGGACAGGGGAACACCATATATTTT. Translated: CASSPGQGNTIYF.

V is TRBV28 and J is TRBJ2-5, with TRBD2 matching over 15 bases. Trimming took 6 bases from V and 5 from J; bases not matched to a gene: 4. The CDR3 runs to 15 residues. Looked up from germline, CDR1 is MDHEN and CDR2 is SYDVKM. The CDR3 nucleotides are TGTGCCAGCAGCTCGGGACTAGCGGGAGGTGAGACCCAGTACTTC. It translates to CASSSGLAGGETQYF.

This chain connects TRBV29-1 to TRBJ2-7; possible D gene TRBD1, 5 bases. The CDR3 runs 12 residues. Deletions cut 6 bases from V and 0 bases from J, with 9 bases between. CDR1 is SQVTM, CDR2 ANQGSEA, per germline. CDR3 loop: CSVKGSSYEQYF. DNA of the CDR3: TGCAGCGTGAAGGGGTCCTCCTACGAGCAGTACTTC.

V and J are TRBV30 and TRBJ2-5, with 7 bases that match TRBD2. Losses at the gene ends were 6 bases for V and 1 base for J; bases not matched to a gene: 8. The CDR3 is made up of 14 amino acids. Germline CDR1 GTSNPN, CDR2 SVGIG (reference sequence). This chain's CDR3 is CACTIRLAQETQYF. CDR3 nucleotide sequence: TGTGCCTGTACAATTCGACTAGCCCAAGAGACCCAGTACTTC.

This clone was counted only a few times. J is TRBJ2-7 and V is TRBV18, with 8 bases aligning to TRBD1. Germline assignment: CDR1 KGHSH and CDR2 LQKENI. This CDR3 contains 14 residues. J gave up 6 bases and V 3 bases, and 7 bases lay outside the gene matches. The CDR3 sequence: CASSPRQGIFEQYF. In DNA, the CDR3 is TGTGCCAGCTCACCGCGACAGGGGATTTTCGAGCAGTACTTC.

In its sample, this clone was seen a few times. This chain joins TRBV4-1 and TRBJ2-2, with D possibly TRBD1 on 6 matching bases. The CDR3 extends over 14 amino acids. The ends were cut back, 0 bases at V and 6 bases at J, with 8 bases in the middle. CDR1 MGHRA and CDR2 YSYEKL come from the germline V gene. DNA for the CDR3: TGCGCCAGCAGCCAAGAATGGGGGCCCGGGGAGCTGTTTTTT. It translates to CASSQEWGPGELFF.

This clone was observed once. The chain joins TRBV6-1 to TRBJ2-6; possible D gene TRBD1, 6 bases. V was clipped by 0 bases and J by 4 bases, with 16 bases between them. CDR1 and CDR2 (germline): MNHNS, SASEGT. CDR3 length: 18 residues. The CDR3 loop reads CASSEAMTGPGGANVLTF. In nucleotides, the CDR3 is TGTGCCAGCAGTGAAGCTATGACAGGTCCGGGGGGGGCCAACGTCCTGACTTTC.

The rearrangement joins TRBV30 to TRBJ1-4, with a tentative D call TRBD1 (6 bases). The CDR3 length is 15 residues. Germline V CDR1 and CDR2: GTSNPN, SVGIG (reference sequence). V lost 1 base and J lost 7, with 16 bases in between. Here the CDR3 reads CAWSDPGGASEKLFF. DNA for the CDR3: TGTGCCTGGAGTGACCCTGGGGGGGCTAGTGAAAAACTGTTTTTT.

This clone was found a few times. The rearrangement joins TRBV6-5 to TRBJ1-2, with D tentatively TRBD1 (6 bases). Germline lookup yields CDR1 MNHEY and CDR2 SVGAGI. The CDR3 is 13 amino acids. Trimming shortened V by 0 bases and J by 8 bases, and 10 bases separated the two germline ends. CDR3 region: CASSYSIRGGYTF. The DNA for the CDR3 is TGTGCCAGCAGTTACTCGATCAGGGGAGGCTACACCTTC.

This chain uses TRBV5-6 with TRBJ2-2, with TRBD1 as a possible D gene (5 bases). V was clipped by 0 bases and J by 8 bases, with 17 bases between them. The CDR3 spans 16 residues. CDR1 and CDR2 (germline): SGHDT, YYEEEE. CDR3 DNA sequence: TGTGCCAGCAGCTTGGGCCCCCAGGGCACGGCTGGGGAGCTGTTTTTT. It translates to CASSLGPQGTAGELFF.

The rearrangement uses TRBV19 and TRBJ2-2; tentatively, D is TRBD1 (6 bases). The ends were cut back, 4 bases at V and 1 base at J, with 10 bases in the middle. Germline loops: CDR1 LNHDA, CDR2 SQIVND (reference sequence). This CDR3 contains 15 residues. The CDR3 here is CASSTSTGNTGELFF. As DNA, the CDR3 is TGTGCCAGTAGTACATCGACAGGGAACACCGGGGAGCTGTTTTTT.

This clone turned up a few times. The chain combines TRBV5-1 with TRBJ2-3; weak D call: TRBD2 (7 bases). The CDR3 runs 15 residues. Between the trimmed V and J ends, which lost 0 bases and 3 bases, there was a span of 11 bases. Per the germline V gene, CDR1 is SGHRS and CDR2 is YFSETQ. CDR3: CASSLVGGETDTQYF. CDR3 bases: TGCGCCAGCAGCTTGGTAGGGGGGGAAACAGATACGCAGTATTTT.

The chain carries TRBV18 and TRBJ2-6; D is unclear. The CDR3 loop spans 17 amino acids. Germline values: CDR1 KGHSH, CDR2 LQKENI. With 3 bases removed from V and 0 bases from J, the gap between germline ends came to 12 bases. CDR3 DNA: TGTGCCAGCTCACCCTTGGGCCAATCCTCTGGGGCCAACGTCCTGACTTTC. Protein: CASSPLGQSSGANVLTF.

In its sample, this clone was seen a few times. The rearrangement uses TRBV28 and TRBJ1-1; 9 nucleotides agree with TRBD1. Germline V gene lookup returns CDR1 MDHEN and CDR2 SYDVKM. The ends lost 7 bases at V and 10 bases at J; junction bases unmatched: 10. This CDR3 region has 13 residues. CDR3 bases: TGTGCCAGCACTACAGGGGGCGCTTCCGGAGCTTTCTTT. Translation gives CASTTGGASGAFF.

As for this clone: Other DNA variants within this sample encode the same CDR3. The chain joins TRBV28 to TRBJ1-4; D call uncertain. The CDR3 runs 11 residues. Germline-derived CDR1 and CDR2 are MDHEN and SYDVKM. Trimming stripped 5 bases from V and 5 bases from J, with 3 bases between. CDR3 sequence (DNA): TGTGCCAGCAGTCAAAATGAAAAACTGTTTTTT. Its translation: CASSQNEKLFF.

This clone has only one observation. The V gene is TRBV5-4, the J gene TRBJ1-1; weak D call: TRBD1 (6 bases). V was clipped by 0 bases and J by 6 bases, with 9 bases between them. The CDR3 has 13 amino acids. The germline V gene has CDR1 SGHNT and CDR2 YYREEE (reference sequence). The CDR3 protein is CASSLDRVAEAFF. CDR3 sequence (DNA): TGTGCCAGCAGCTTGGACAGGGTCGCTGAAGCTTTCTTT.

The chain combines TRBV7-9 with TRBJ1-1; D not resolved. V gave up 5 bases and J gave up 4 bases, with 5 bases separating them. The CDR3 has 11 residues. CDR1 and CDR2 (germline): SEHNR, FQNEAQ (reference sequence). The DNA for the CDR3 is TGTGCCAGCAGCCCCGGCACTGAAGCTTTCTTT. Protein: CASSPGTEAFF.

The CDR3 coding sequence is TGTGCCAGCAGCAAAGCGGAGCGGGGGGTCTCCTACGAGCAGTACTTC. Its translation is CASSKAERGVSYEQYF. V and J are TRBV21-1 and TRBJ2-7; the D segment call TRBD2 is taken from the table without a DNA check. TRBV21-1 is an annotated pseudogene. The CDR3 has 16 amino acids.

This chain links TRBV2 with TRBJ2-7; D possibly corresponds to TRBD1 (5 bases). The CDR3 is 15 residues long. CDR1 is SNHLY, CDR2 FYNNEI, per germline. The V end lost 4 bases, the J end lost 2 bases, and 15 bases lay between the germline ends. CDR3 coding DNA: TGTGCCAGCAGTGGACCCAGGGTGTCTCCCTACGAGCAGTACTTC. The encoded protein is CASSGPRVSPYEQYF. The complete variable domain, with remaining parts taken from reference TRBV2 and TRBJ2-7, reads EPEVTQTPSHQVTQMGQEVILRCVPISNHLYFYWYRQILGQKVEFLVSFYNNEISEKSEIFDDQFSVERPDGSNFTLKIRSTKLEDSAMYFCASSGPRVSPYEQYFGPGTRLTVT.

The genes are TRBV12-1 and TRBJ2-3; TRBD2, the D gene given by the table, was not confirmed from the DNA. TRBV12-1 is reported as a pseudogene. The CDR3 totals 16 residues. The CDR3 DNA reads TGTGCCAGCAGTTGTGGAGCGGGGGGCCCACCAGATACGCAGTATTTT. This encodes CASSCGAGGPPDTQYF.

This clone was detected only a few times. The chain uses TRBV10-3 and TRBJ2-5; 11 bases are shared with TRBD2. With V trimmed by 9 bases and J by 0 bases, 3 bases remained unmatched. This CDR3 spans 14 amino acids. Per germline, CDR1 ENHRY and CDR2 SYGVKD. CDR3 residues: CAIRTSGYQETQYF. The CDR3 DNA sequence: TGTGCCATTCGGACTAGCGGGTACCAAGAGACCCAGTACTTC.

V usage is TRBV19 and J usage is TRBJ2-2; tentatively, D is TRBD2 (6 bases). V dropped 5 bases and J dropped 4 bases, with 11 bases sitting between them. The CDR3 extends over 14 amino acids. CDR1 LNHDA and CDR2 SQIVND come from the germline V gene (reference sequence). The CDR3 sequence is CASSDGGGTGELFF. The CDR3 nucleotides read TGTGCCAGTAGTGACGGGGGTGGCACCGGGGAGCTGTTTTTT.

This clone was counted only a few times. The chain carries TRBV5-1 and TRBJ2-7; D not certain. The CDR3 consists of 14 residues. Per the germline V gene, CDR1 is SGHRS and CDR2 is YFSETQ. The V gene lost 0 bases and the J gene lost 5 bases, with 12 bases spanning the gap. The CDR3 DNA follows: TGCGCCAGCAGCTTGGACCCGGGTAGTAACGAGCAGTACTTC. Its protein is CASSLDPGSNEQYF.